Below are 30 T cell receptor beta chains sequenced from a single sample in a study of CD8 T cells in Susac syndrome. Random hexamers were used to reverse transcribe the RNA input (about 0.5 to 1 ug). TCRdb independently ran MiXCR on the immunoSEQ multiplex PCR reads; one entry per CDR3 protein. The data show 180,000 or so distinct CDR3 sequences, approximately 96% seen once. Input material: CD4+ T cells from PBMCs. The receptors come from a human donor in good health.

The chain combines TRBV7-8 with TRBJ2-1, with 11 bases fitting TRBD2. Germline loops: CDR1 SGHVS, CDR2 FQNEAQ. This CDR3 region has 16 residues. The trim removed 5 bases at V and 2 bases at J, leaving 5 bases unmatched. This CDR3 reads CASSPSTSGAYNEQFF. The CDR3 region has the DNA TGTGCCAGCAGCCCGTCGACTAGCGGGGCCTACAATGAGCAGTTCTTC.

V usage is TRBV4-3 and J usage is TRBJ2-5; 9 bases are shared with TRBD2. The CDR3 runs 17 residues. The ends lost 1 base at V and 1 base at J; junction bases unmatched: 7. The V gene's germline CDR1 is LGHNA and CDR2 YSLEER. The CDR3 bases are TGCGCCAGCAGCCAAGGATACGTAGCGGGGGCCCAAGAGACCCAGTACTTC. It is translated as CASSQGYVAGAQETQYF.

The rearrangement joins TRBV20-1 to TRBJ2-7, with 7 positions matching TRBD1. The CDR3 is made up of 13 amino acids. The J segment lost 0 bases and the V segment lost 6 bases, leaving 5 bases of the junction unmatched. CDR1 is DFQATT, CDR2 SNEGSKA, per germline (reference sequence). This chain's CDR3 is CSAPDRASYEQYF. The DNA for the CDR3 is TGCAGTGCCCCAGACAGGGCCTCCTACGAGCAGTACTTC.

The CDR3 bases are TGTGCCGGGGCGGGCAGCTCCTTGTACGAGCAGTACTTC. Its protein is CAGAGSSLYEQYF. V gene TRBV28 combines with J gene TRBJ2-7; D is perhaps TRBD1 or TRBD2 (5 bases each). This CDR3 spans 13 amino acids. Between the trimmed V and J ends, which lost 11 bases and 4 bases, there was a span of 18 bases. CDR1 is MDHEN, CDR2 SYDVKM, per germline.

The CDR3 nucleotides read TGCAGCGTTGGGGGGAGTGGAGATACGCAGTATTTT. Amino acid sequence: CSVGGSGDTQYF. The chain links TRBV29-1 to TRBJ2-3; the D call may be TRBD1 or TRBD2 (5 bases each). V dropped 4 bases and J dropped 5 bases, with 10 bases sitting between them. Germline V gene data show CDR1 as SQVTM and CDR2 as ANQGSEA. The CDR3 loop spans 12 amino acids.

The chain is built from TRBV6-6 and TRBJ1-6, with 8 positions matching TRBD1. Germline V gives CDR1 MNHNY, CDR2 SVGAGI (reference sequence). The J segment lost 7 bases and the V segment lost 7 bases, leaving 9 bases of the junction unmatched. The CDR3 is made up of 15 amino acids. The CDR3 nucleotides are TGTGCCAGCACCATAGGACAGGGAACGAATTCACCCCTCCACTTT. It yields the protein CASTIGQGTNSPLHF.

This clonotype was recorded only once. The chain uses TRBV20-1 and TRBJ1-5; 7 nucleotides match TRBD1. Germline V gene data show CDR1 as DFQATT and CDR2 as SNEGSKA (reference sequence). The CDR3 is made up of 14 amino acids. V gave up 4 bases and J gave up 0 bases; unmatched junction bases: 3. The CDR3 spells CSANRGASNQPQHF. CDR3 DNA: TGCAGTGCTAACAGGGGCGCTAGCAATCAGCCCCAGCATTTT.

The V gene is TRBV15, the J gene TRBJ2-5; TRBD1 matches 9 bases. This CDR3 has 14 amino acids. From germline, CDR1 is LNHNV and CDR2 YYDKDF (reference sequence). The trim removed 3 bases at V and 5 bases at J, leaving 4 bases unmatched. The CDR3 region is CATSRDRGPETQYF. CDR3 coding DNA: TGTGCCACCAGCAGGGACAGGGGACCCGAGACCCAGTACTTC.

The rearrangement joins TRBV9 to TRBJ1-6; unclear D gene. The germline V and J ends were trimmed by 10 bases and 10 bases, with 15 bases remaining between them. This CDR3 has 12 residues. Germline V gives CDR1 SGDLS, CDR2 YYNGEE. CDR3 region: CASSGPWSPLHF. The CDR3 nucleotides are TGTGCCTCGAGTGGACCGTGGTCACCCCTCCACTTT.

The genes are TRBV20-1 and TRBJ1-2, with 8 bases matching TRBD1. V lost 3 bases to trimming and J lost 7 bases; unmatched junction nucleotides: 10. Germline V gene data show CDR1 as DFQATT and CDR2 as SNEGSKA (reference sequence). This CDR3 is built from 14 residues. The CDR3 is CSAREGQAPLGYTF. The CDR3 DNA sequence: TGCAGTGCTAGGGAGGGACAGGCCCCTCTTGGCTACACCTTC.

The chain employs TRBV2 and TRBJ2-1, with 9 positions matching TRBD1. Per germline, CDR1 SNHLY and CDR2 FYNNEI. With V trimmed by 6 bases and J by 9 bases, 15 bases remained unmatched. This CDR3 spans 16 amino acids. CDR3 coding DNA: TGTGCCAGCAGGCGTACCGGGACAGGGCATCAGGGTGAGCAGTTCTTC. This sequence encodes CASRRTGTGHQGEQFF. Together with reference TRBV2 and TRBJ2-1, the CDR3 gives the full variable domain: EPEVTQTPSHQVTQMGQEVILRCVPISNHLYFYWYRQILGQKVEFLVSFYNNEISEKSEIFDDQFSVERPDGSNFTLKIRSTKLEDSAMYFCASRRTGTGHQGEQFFGPGTRLTVL.

The chain has TRBV4-1 and TRBJ1-1; tentative D call: TRBD1 (5 bases). The CDR3 is 13 residues long. V dropped 0 bases and J dropped 8 bases, with 10 bases sitting between them. CDR1 is MGHRA and CDR2 is YSYEKL in the germline V gene. CDR3 residues: CASSQDQGEEAFF. For the CDR3, the DNA is TGCGCCAGCAGCCAAGACCAGGGAGAGGAAGCTTTCTTT.

This sequence joins TRBV20-1 and TRBJ1-2, with unresolved D. Trimming took off 6 bases at V and 4 bases at J, with 15 bases between the two ends. Germline loops: CDR1 DFQATT, CDR2 SNEGSKA (reference sequence). CDR3 size: 13 residues. The DNA of the CDR3 is TGCAGTGCCCTCCCGACTGACACCTATGGCTACACCTTC. The encoded protein is CSALPTDTYGYTF.

The rearrangement joins TRBV29-1 to TRBJ2-7; maybe TRBD2 (6 bases). The germline V gene has CDR1 SQVTM and CDR2 ANQGSEA. V lost 7 bases and J 6 bases, leaving 22 bases between the germline ends. This CDR3 has 14 residues. The CDR3 loop reads CSGSLGGISSEQYF. CDR3 nucleotides: TGCAGCGGGTCTCTGGGAGGCATTTCTAGCGAGCAGTACTTC.

This sequence joins TRBV19 and TRBJ1-5, with D unclear. Between the trimmed V and J ends, which lost 6 bases and 1 base, there was a span of 19 bases. CDR1 is LNHDA and CDR2 is SQIVND in the germline V gene (reference sequence). The CDR3 runs 17 residues. This CDR3 is CASREVRGPGSNQPQHF. DNA of the CDR3: TGTGCCAGTAGAGAAGTGCGAGGGCCGGGGAGCAATCAGCCCCAGCATTTT.

V gene TRBV9 combines with J gene TRBJ1-5; 10 bases match TRBD1. V lost 4 bases and J lost 1; bases outside the gene matches: 5. CDR1 and CDR2 (germline): SGDLS, YYNGEE. The CDR3 sequence is 16 residues long. The CDR3 DNA sequence: TGTGCCAGCAGCCCGGGGACAGGGGCGAGCAATCAGCCCCAGCATTTT. It codes for CASSPGTGASNQPQHF. Together with reference TRBV9 and TRBJ1-5, the CDR3 gives the full variable domain: DSGVTQTPKHLITATGQRVTLRCSPRSGDLSVYWYQQSLDQGLQFLIQYYNGEERAKGNILERFSAQQFPDLHSELNLSSLELGDSALYFCASSPGTGASNQPQHFGDGTRLSIL.

This rearrangement joins TRBV6-5 to TRBJ1-1; D ambiguous. This CDR3 comprises 17 residues. The germline V gene encodes CDR1 MNHEY and CDR2 SVGAGI. V was shortened by 0 bases and J by 0 bases, with 14 bases between the two germline ends. The CDR3 DNA reads TGTGCCAGCAGTTACTCTAATTCCCCGACGCTGAACACTGAAGCTTTCTTT. This translates into CASSYSNSPTLNTEAFF.

The CDR3 loop reads CASSSIDRDFYGYTF. DNA of the CDR3: TGTGCCAGCAGTTCCATCGACAGGGATTTCTATGGCTACACCTTC. V gene TRBV6-2 or TRBV6-3 combines with J gene TRBJ1-2; 7 nucleotides agree with TRBD1. Germline V gene sequence: CDR1 MNHEY, CDR2 SVGEGT. V lost 4 bases, J lost 4 bases, and 9 bases stayed unmatched. The CDR3 is 15 amino acids.

This chain uses TRBV20-1 with TRBJ2-3; possibly TRBD1 for D (5 bases). V was trimmed by 2 bases and J by 4 bases, leaving 7 bases between them. Looked up from germline, CDR1 is DFQATT and CDR2 is SNEGSKA (reference sequence). CDR3 length: 12 amino acids. CDR3 nucleotide sequence: TGCAGTGCTAGATTACAGGCAGATACGCAGTATTTT. This translates into CSARLQADTQYF.

The chain links TRBV2 to TRBJ2-4, with 10 bases lining up with TRBD1. The CDR3 totals 18 residues. The germline V gene encodes CDR1 SNHLY and CDR2 FYNNEI. V lost 4 bases, J lost 0 bases, and 9 bases stayed unmatched. The CDR3 nucleotides are TGTGCCAGCAGTGTCCCGGGACAGGGGATCGGAGCCAAAAACATTCAGTACTTC. This encodes CASSVPGQGIGAKNIQYF.

The chain carries TRBV19 and TRBJ1-4, with D tentatively TRBD1 (6 bases). This CDR3 is 14 amino acids long. V lost 7 bases and J 4 bases, leaving 13 bases between the germline ends. The germline CDR1 and CDR2 sequences are LNHDA and SQIVND (reference sequence). The DNA for the CDR3 is TGTGCCAGTACCGGGGGCGGCAATAATGAAAAACTGTTTTTT. It codes for CASTGGGNNEKLFF. Full variable domain (missing parts from reference TRBV19 and TRBJ1-4): DGGITQSPKYLFRKEGQNVTLSCEQNLNHDAMYWYRQDPGQGLRLIYYSQIVNDFQKGDIAEGYSVSREKKESFPLTVTSAQKNPTAFYLCASTGGGNNEKLFFGSGTQLSVL.

This chain joins TRBV28 and TRBJ1-5; D unresolved. CDR1 is MDHEN, CDR2 SYDVKM, per germline. The length of the CDR3 is 12 residues. V was shortened by 3 bases and J by 9 bases, with 9 bases between the two germline ends. CDR3 in amino acids: CASSLGERPQHF. CDR3 in DNA: TGTGCCAGCAGTTTGGGTGAGCGGCCCCAGCATTTT.

V is TRBV18 and J is TRBJ2-2; the D gene is possibly TRBD2 (6 bases). The CDR3 spans 13 residues. In germline, CDR1 is KGHSH, CDR2 LQKENI. Trimming took off 10 bases at V and 5 bases at J, with 14 bases between the two ends. The CDR3 DNA reads TGTGCCACCGGGACTGGGATGACCGGGGAGCTGTTTTTT. The encoded protein is CATGTGMTGELFF.

This clonotype showed up just a few times. This chain joins TRBV5-1 and TRBJ2-7; D tentatively fits TRBD1 or TRBD2 (5 bases each). The V gene lost 4 bases and the J gene lost 0 bases, with 8 bases spanning the gap. Germline V gene sequence: CDR1 SGHRS, CDR2 YFSETQ. The CDR3 consists of 13 residues. Here the CDR3 DNA reads TGCGCCAGCAGCCAGGGACCCTCCTACGAGCAGTACTTC. The encoded protein is CASSQGPSYEQYF. Combining the CDR3 with reference TRBV5-1 and TRBJ2-7 gives the whole variable domain KAGVTQTPRYLIKTRGQQVTLSCSPISGHRSVSWYQQTPGQGLQFLFEYFSETQRNKGNFPGRFSGRQFSNSRSEMNVSTLELGDSALYLCASSQGPSYEQYFGPGTRLTVT.

The chain joins TRBV7-2 to TRBJ1-6; D is possibly TRBD1 (6 bases). This CDR3 spans 16 amino acids. Germline CDR1 SGHTA, CDR2 FQGNSA. V was trimmed by 1 base and J by 9 bases, leaving 16 bases between them. The CDR3 sequence is CASSLEHQGNRSPLHF. DNA of the CDR3: TGTGCCAGCAGCTTAGAACATCAGGGGAACCGTTCACCCCTCCACTTT.

The rearrangement joins TRBV9 to TRBJ2-5; D is perhaps TRBD2 (6 bases). The V and J ends lost 0 bases and 4 bases respectively, with 10 bases between them. The germline CDR1 and CDR2 sequences are SGDLS and YYNGEE. CDR3 length: 14 amino acids. This CDR3 is CASSVDGGTETQYF. CDR3 DNA: TGTGCCAGCAGCGTAGACGGAGGGACAGAGACCCAGTACTTC.

The CDR3 region is CSGLRQGGTEAFF. The DNA for the CDR3 is TGCAGTGGGTTACGACAGGGAGGGACTGAAGCTTTCTTT. The chain couples TRBV20-1 to TRBJ1-1; 7 bases are shared with TRBD1. The CDR3 loop spans 13 amino acids. V shed 7 bases and J 5 bases; nucleotides not matched to a gene: 10. Germline CDR1 and CDR2: DFQATT and SNEGSKA (reference sequence).

This chain joins TRBV4-2 and TRBJ2-1; possibly TRBD1 or TRBD2 for D (5 bases each). The CDR3 has 14 amino acids. Trimming left V 0 bases short and J 12 bases short, with 15 bases between. CDR1 is LGHNA and CDR2 is YNFKEQ in the germline V gene. The CDR3 DNA follows: TGTGCCAGCAGCCAAGATCTTCCTAGTGGGGGGCAGTTCTTC. Translating it yields CASSQDLPSGGQFF.

The V and J genes are TRBV20-1 and TRBJ1-1; D is perhaps TRBD1 (5 bases). This CDR3 is built from 13 residues. The V gene lost 1 base and the J gene lost 1 base, with 7 bases spanning the gap. The V gene's germline CDR1 is DFQATT and CDR2 SNEGSKA (reference sequence). The CDR3 loop is CSARGQPNTEAFF. In DNA form, the CDR3 reads TGCAGTGCTAGAGGACAGCCGAACACTGAAGCTTTCTTT.

The rearrangement joins TRBV23-1 to TRBJ2-7, with unresolved D. Being an ORF, TRBV23-1 has a function that is uncertain. The CDR3 extends over 12 amino acids. The V end lost 1 base, the J end lost 3 bases, and 4 bases lay between the germline ends. The CDR3 DNA sequence: TGCGCCAGCAGTCAATGGAGCTACGAGCAGTACTTC. As protein: CASSQWSYEQYF.